The 5 T cell receptor beta chains below were found in one sample sequenced in a study of T cell responses to AZD1222 COVID-19 vaccine. Repertoires were generated with immunoSEQ multiplex PCR, while TCRdb's copy carries only in-frame clones and drops some. The sample carries about 99,000 clones, 70% to 90% recorded once. The specimen was peripheral blood, collected on day 0 of AZD1222 vaccination. Source of these receptors: an adult in good health.

This chain uses TRBV25-1 with TRBJ1-6; TRBD1 is a possible D gene (5 bases). V was trimmed by 4 bases and J by 1 base, leaving 8 bases between them. Per the germline V gene, CDR1 is MGHDK and CDR2 is SYGVNS. The CDR3 spans 15 residues. The chain's CDR3 is CASSARGSYNSPLHF. The CDR3 DNA follows: TGTGCCAGCAGTGCTAGGGGTTCCTATAATTCACCCCTCCACTTT.

V usage is TRBV15 and J usage is TRBJ1-2, with D possibly TRBD1 on 6 matching bases. Deletions cut 1 base from V and 10 bases from J, with 16 bases between. The CDR3 extends over 14 amino acids. Germline-derived CDR1 and CDR2 are LNHNV and YYDKDF (reference sequence). The CDR3 bases are TGTGCCACCAGCAGAGGGGGCGGGACACTCGACTACACCTTC. Its translation is CATSRGGGTLDYTF.

The V call is TRBV4-1, the J call TRBJ2-1, with TRBD2 matching over 14 bases. Germline-derived CDR1 and CDR2 are MGHRA and YSYEKL. With V trimmed by 1 base and J by 0 bases, 5 bases remained unmatched. CDR3 size: 19 residues. CDR3 sequence reads: CASSQAGLAGGSSYNEQFF. The CDR3 DNA reads as TGCGCCAGCAGCCAAGCTGGACTAGCGGGAGGTTCCTCCTACAATGAGCAGTTCTTC.

The count of this clone is one. The chain is built from TRBV11-2 and TRBJ2-7; 8 bases align to TRBD1. CDR1 SGHAT and CDR2 FQNNGV come from the germline V gene. V lost 4 bases to trimming and J lost 6 bases; unmatched junction nucleotides: 2. CDR3 size: 12 residues. CDR3 nucleotides: TGTGCCAGCAGCTCGGGGACAGGCGAGCAGTACTTC. Amino acid sequence: CASSSGTGEQYF.

J is TRBJ1-2 and V is TRBV18; perhaps TRBD1 as D (6 bases). Germline V gene lookup returns CDR1 KGHSH and CDR2 LQKENI. Trimming shortened V by 1 base and J by 8 bases, and 17 bases separated the two germline ends. The CDR3 loop spans 15 amino acids. CDR3 sequence (DNA): TGTGCCAGCTCACCACAGGGACATTTGGGAGAAGGCTACACCTTC. It encodes CASSPQGHLGEGYTF.